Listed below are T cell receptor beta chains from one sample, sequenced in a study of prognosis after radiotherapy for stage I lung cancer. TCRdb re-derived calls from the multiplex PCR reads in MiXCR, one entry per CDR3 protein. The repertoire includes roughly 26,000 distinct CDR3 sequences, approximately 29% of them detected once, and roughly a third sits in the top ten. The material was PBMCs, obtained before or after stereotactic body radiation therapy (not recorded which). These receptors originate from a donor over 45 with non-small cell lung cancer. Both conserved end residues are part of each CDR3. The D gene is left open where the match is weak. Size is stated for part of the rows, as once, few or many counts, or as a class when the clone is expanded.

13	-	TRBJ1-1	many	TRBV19	TGTGCCAGTAGTATAGATGCGGAGGCGGGAGCTTTCTTT	CASSIDAEAGAFF
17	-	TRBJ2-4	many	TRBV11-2	TGTGCCAGCAGCCCGAAGGGGTCCAGATTAGCCAAAAACATTCAGTACTTC	CASSPKGSRLAKNIQYF
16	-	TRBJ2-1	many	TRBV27	TGTGCCAGCAGTTTCGTAGCGGAGCTTCGTAACAATGAGCAGTTCTTC	CASSFVAELRNNEQFF
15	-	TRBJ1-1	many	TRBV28	TGTGCCAGCACCCCGACGGAGAATTACCGGCTTGAAGCTTTCTTT	CASTPTENYRLEAFF
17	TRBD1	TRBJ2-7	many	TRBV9	TGTGCCAGCAGCCCTGGGACAGGGCGAACCTATGCCTACGAGCAGTACTTC	CASSPGTGRTYAYEQYF
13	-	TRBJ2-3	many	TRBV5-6	TGTGCCAGCATGCGTGTTCGCACAGATACGCAGTATTTT	CASMRVRTDTQYF
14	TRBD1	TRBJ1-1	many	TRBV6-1	TGTGCCAGCAGTGAGCAGGGGGGGAACACTGAAGCTTTCTTT	CASSEQGGNTEAFF
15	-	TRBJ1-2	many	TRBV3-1	TGTGCCAGCAGCCTGCCTGGACAGCCAAACTATGGCTACACCTTC	CASSLPGQPNYGYTF
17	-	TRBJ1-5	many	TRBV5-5	TGTGCCAGCAGCCCCTGGGCAGGGGCGATAAGCAATCAGCCCCAGCATTTT	CASSPWAGAISNQPQHF
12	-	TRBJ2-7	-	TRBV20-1	TGCAGTGCTGCCCAGACTAGTCACGAGCAGTACTTC	CSAAQTSHEQYF
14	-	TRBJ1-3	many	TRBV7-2	TGTGCCAGCAGCGGTATGAGCGTTGGAAACACCATATATTTT	CASSGMSVGNTIYF
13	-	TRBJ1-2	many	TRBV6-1	TGTGCCAGCAGTCGGACAGAGATTTATGGCTACACCTTC	CASSRTEIYGYTF
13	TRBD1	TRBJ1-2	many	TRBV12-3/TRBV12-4	TGTGCCAGCAGTTTGGACAGGGGGGATGGCTACACCTTC	CASSLDRGDGYTF
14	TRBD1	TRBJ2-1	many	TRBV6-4	TGTGCCAGCAGTCCTGGGACAGCGAACAATGAGCAGTTCTTC	CASSPGTANNEQFF
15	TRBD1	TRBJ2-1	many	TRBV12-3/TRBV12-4	TGTGCCAGCAGTTTGGACAGGGGGCTAAGGAATGAGCAGTTCTTC	CASSLDRGLRNEQFF
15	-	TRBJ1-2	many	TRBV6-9	TGTGCCAGCAGTTCCCAACCGGGAGTTAACTATGGCTACACCTTC	CASSSQPGVNYGYTF
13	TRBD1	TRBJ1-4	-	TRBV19	TGTTCCAGTCGGGGACAGGGGGAGGGAAAACTGTTTTTT	CSSRGQGEGKLFF
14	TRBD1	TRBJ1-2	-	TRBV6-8	TGTGCCAGCAGTGAAGCAGCCGACAGGGGGCTGTTTACCTTC	CASSEAADRGLFTF
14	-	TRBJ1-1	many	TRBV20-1	TGCAGTGCTAATCCAGGGTGGGGGAACACTGAAGCTTTCTTT	CSANPGWGNTEAFF
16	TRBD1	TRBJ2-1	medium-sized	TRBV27	TGTGCCAGCAGTTCCCATCGACAGGGCTCCTACAATGAGCAGTTCTTC	CASSSHRQGSYNEQFF
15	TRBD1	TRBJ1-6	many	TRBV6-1	TGTGCCAGCAGAACAAGACAGGGAGGAAATTCACCCCTCCACTTT	CASRTRQGGNSPLHF
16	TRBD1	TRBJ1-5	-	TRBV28	TGTGCCAGCACGGGAAGGGGGCAGGGATTGAATCAGCCCCAGCATTTT	CASTGRGQGLNQPQHF